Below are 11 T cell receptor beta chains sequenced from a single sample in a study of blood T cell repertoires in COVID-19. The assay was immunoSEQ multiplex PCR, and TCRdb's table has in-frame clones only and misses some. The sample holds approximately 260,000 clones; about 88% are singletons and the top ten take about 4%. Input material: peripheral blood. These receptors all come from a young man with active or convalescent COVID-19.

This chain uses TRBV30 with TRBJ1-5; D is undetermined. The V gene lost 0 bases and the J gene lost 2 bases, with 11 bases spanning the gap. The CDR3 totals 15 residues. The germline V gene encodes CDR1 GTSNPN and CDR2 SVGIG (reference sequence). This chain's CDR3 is CAWSVGVIRNQPQHF. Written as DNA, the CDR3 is TGTGCCTGGAGTGTAGGAGTCATCCGCAATCAGCCCCAGCATTTT.

The CDR3 is CASVGQGFNEQFF. CDR3 nucleotide sequence: TGTGCCAGCGTTGGACAGGGGTTCAATGAGCAGTTCTTC. J is TRBJ2-1 and V is TRBV11-3; 9 nucleotides agree with TRBD1. V was pared by 8 bases and J by 6 bases, with 5 bases of the junction left unmatched. The germline gives CDR1 SGHNT, CDR2 YENEEA. This CDR3 region has 13 residues.

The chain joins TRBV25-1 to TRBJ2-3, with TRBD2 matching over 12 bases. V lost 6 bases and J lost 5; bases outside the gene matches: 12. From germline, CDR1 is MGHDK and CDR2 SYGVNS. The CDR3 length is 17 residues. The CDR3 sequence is CASSHPGLAGPGDTQYF. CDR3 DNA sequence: TGTGCCAGCAGCCATCCGGGACTAGCGGGCCCAGGAGATACGCAGTATTTT.

CDR3: CASSQQSTEQYF. CDR3 in DNA: TGTGCCAGCAGCCAACAGTCAACCGAGCAGTACTTC. This chain uses TRBV3-1 (or the pseudogene TRBV3-2) with TRBJ2-7, with D hard to call. Looked up from germline, CDR1 is LGHDT and CDR2 is YNNKEL (reference sequence). The CDR3 sequence is 12 residues long. Trimming left V 2 bases short and J 6 bases short, with 8 bases between.

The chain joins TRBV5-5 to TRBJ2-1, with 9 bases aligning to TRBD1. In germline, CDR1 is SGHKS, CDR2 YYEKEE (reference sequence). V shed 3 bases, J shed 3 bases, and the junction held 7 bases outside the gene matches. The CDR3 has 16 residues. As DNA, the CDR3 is TGTGCCAGCAGCTCTTGGGACAGGGCTAGCTACAATGAGCAGTTCTTC. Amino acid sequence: CASSSWDRASYNEQFF.

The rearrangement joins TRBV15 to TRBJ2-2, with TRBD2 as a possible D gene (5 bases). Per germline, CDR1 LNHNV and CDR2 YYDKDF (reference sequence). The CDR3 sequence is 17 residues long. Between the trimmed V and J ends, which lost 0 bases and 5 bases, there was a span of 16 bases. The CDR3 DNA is TGTGCCACCAGCAGAGATCATCCGGGGTTCGGAACCGGGGAGCTGTTTTTT. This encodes CATSRDHPGFGTGELFF.

CDR3 protein: CASSRGDTEAFF. Written as DNA, the CDR3 is TGTGCCAGTAGTAGGGGGGACACTGAAGCTTTCTTT. The rearrangement uses TRBV19 and TRBJ1-1; possible D gene TRBD1, 5 bases. The V end lost 4 bases, the J end lost 3 bases, and 6 bases lay between the germline ends. CDR3 length: 12 amino acids. In germline, CDR1 is LNHDA, CDR2 SQIVND (reference sequence).

The CDR3 protein is CSVAVLGTYEQYF. For the CDR3, the DNA is TGCAGCGTTGCGGTTCTAGGCACCTACGAGCAGTACTTC. The chain carries TRBV29-1 and TRBJ2-7, with unresolved D. V was trimmed by 4 bases and J by 2 bases, leaving 12 bases between them. The germline gives CDR1 SQVTM, CDR2 ANQGSEA. The CDR3 runs 13 residues.

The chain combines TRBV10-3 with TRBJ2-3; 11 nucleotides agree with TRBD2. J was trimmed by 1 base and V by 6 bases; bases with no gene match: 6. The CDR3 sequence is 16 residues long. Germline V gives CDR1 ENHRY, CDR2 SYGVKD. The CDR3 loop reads CAISDELAGGTDTQYF. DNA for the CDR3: TGTGCCATCAGCGATGAACTAGCGGGGGGCACAGATACGCAGTATTTT.

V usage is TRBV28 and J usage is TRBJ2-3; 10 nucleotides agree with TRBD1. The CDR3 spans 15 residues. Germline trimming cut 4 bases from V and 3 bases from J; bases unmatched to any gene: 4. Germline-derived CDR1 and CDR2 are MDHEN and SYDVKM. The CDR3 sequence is CASSWGQGPTDTQYF. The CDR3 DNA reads TGTGCCAGCAGTTGGGGACAGGGGCCAACAGATACGCAGTATTTT.

The CDR3 DNA reads TGTGCCAGTAATAAGGCTAGCCCAAACACCGGGGAGCTGTTTTTT. It specifies CASNKASPNTGELFF. The rearrangement joins TRBV9 to TRBJ2-2, with TRBD2 as a possible D gene (5 bases). V shed 8 bases and J shed 2 bases, with 16 bases lying between them. Germline CDR1 is SGDLS and CDR2 is YYNGEE. The CDR3 covers 15 residues.